Listed here are 15 T cell receptor beta chains from one sample, sequenced in a study of blood T cells in healthy people across ages (dated by TCRdb to the mid-2010s). Receptor libraries were prepared by 5' RACE. The instrument given in TCRdb is Illumina HiSeq 2500. The second PCR ran for about 6 to 12 cycles and used a J-beta primer mix along with a sample-barcoded 5' primer. Starting from the raw public reads, TCRdb applied fastp trimming at Q25, assembled clones with MiXCR and retained in-frame beta chains. Every distinct CDR3 protein forms one entry, paired with its most common genes and DNA. The sample records 550,000 to 650,000 distinct CDR3 sequences, about 30% of which are singletons. The ten top clones hold 15% to 17% of the sample. The sequencing sample was made of blood. The receptors were sampled from an elderly woman in good health.

The CDR3 sequence: CASSQSYNSPLHF. For the CDR3, the DNA is TGTGCCAGCAGCCAATCCTATAATTCACCCCTCCACTTT. The V call is TRBV12-3 or TRBV12-4, the J call TRBJ1-6; no clear D gene. The CDR3 runs 13 residues. Trimming left V 6 bases short and J 1 base short, with 4 bases between.

The chain couples TRBV4-3 to TRBJ2-1, with D tentatively TRBD1 or TRBD2 (5 bases each). This CDR3 is built from 15 residues. The V end lost 0 bases, the J end lost 7 bases, and 13 bases lay between the germline ends. Germline loops: CDR1 LGHNA, CDR2 YSLEER. The CDR3 region is CASSQDSGTLNEQFF. In DNA, the CDR3 is TGCGCCAGCAGCCAAGATTCTGGGACGTTAAATGAGCAGTTCTTC.

This clonotype was recorded many times. V is TRBV6-6 and J is TRBJ1-4; 10 bases agree with TRBD1. The germline CDR1 and CDR2 sequences are MNHNY and SVGAGI (reference sequence). Trimming removed 6 bases from V and 8 bases from J; junction bases left unmatched: 9. CDR3 length: 15 residues. In DNA, the CDR3 is TGTGCCAGCAGGACGACAGGGGGCGCTCGGGAAAAACTGTTTTTT. This sequence encodes CASRTTGGAREKLFF.

This clonotype was seen many times. The CDR3 region is CASSYWGSYEQYF. The DNA for the CDR3 is TGTGCCAGCAGTTACTGGGGAAGCTACGAGCAGTACTTC. The chain carries TRBV6-2 or TRBV6-3 and TRBJ2-7; D unclear. Germline CDR1 and CDR2: MNHEY and SVGEGT. V dropped 1 base and J dropped 3 bases, with 7 bases sitting between them. This CDR3 has 13 amino acids.

This clonotype was detected many times. The chain is built from TRBV7-2 and TRBJ2-1; TRBD2 agrees at 13 bases. The germline V gene has CDR1 SGHTA and CDR2 FQGNSA. The CDR3 loop spans 18 amino acids. The trim removed 2 bases at V and 5 bases at J, leaving 9 bases unmatched. Here the CDR3 reads CASSLTIGLAGVDNEQFF. CDR3 DNA: TGTGCCAGCAGCTTAACGATAGGACTAGCGGGGGTTGACAATGAGCAGTTCTTC.

The gene calls are TRBV30 and TRBJ2-3; D possibly corresponds to TRBD1 (6 bases). Trimming cost V 1 base and J 0 bases, with 11 bases left between them. The CDR3 sequence is 15 residues long. Germline CDR1 GTSNPN, CDR2 SVGIG (reference sequence). CDR3 sequence: CAWSGQAASTDTQYF. The DNA of the CDR3 is TGTGCCTGGAGTGGACAGGCCGCTAGCACAGATACGCAGTATTTT.

This clonotype was counted ten times or more. The rearrangement links TRBV7-9 to TRBJ2-7, with 7 bases aligning to TRBD1. V trimming: 4 bases; J trimming: 7 bases; junction bases outside the gene matches: 13. The CDR3 contains 15 residues. Germline V gives CDR1 SEHNR, CDR2 FQNEAQ (reference sequence). The CDR3 sequence is CASSSSRGGADEQYF. The CDR3 DNA follows: TGTGCCAGCAGCTCAAGCCGAGGGGGCGCGGATGAGCAGTACTTC.

This clonotype showed up many times. The V gene is TRBV5-1, the J gene TRBJ2-7; tentative D call: TRBD1 (5 bases). The germline V and J ends were trimmed by 4 bases and 4 bases, with 15 bases remaining between them. Germline lookup yields CDR1 SGHRS and CDR2 YFSETQ. The CDR3 runs 14 residues. Here the CDR3 DNA reads TGCGCCAGCAGCCCCCAGGGTATTGGGTACGAGCAGTACTTC. Its translation: CASSPQGIGYEQYF.

This clonotype was seen repeatedly, ten times or more. This rearrangement joins TRBV5-1 to TRBJ2-3, with 10 positions matching TRBD1. Germline assignment: CDR1 SGHRS and CDR2 YFSETQ. The CDR3 totals 16 residues. V shed 4 bases and J 2 bases; nucleotides not matched to a gene: 7. The CDR3 loop is CASSVPGQGFTDTQYF. The CDR3 nucleotides read TGCGCCAGCAGCGTACCGGGACAGGGGTTCACAGATACGCAGTATTTT.

This clonotype was detected only a few times. CDR3 loop: CAWSHRTGYTEAFF. DNA for the CDR3: TGTGCCTGGAGTCACCGGACAGGGTACACTGAAGCTTTCTTT. The V and J genes are TRBV30 and TRBJ1-1; the match to TRBD1 covers 8 bases. V dropped 2 bases and J dropped 3; count of bases not matched to a gene: 5. Germline assignment: CDR1 GTSNPN and CDR2 SVGIG (reference sequence). CDR3 length equals 14 residues.

This clonotype was seen only a few times. This chain connects TRBV12-3 or TRBV12-4 to TRBJ2-2; 9 nucleotides match TRBD2. J lost 2 bases, V lost 8 bases, and 12 bases had no gene match. There are 17 residues in the CDR3. The CDR3 nucleotides are TGTGCCAGCGGAACAATAGCGGGGGTGACAAACACCGGGGAGCTGTTTTTT. Translated: CASGTIAGVTNTGELFF.

The table lists this clonotype with many counts. The chain carries TRBV5-1 and TRBJ2-7; 9 nucleotides line up with TRBD1. Germline values: CDR1 SGHRS, CDR2 YFSETQ. This CDR3 contains 14 residues. With V trimmed by 9 bases and J by 1 base, 8 bases remained unmatched. The CDR3 region is CATLDRGRSYEQYF. CDR3 sequence (DNA): TGCGCCACCCTGGACAGGGGTCGGTCCTACGAGCAGTACTTC. Variable domain in full (rest from reference TRBV5-1 and TRBJ2-7): KAGVTQTPRYLIKTRGQQVTLSCSPISGHRSVSWYQQTPGQGLQFLFEYFSETQRNKGNFPGRFSGRQFSNSRSEMNVSTLELGDSALYLCATLDRGRSYEQYFGPGTRLTVT.

This clonotype showed up many times. This rearrangement joins TRBV11-1 to TRBJ1-1; 9 bases map to TRBD1. The CDR3 length is 17 residues. The V and J ends lost 5 bases and 1 base, in that order; junction bases with no gene match: 11. CDR1 SGHAT and CDR2 FQDESV come from the germline V gene (reference sequence). This CDR3 reads CASSRTGQGQSNTEAFF. In nucleotides, the CDR3 is TGTGCCAGCAGCCGAACCGGACAGGGGCAATCGAACACTGAAGCTTTCTTT. The full variable domain, with the rest looked up from reference TRBV11-1 and TRBJ1-1, is EAEVAQSPRYKITEKSQAVAFWCDPISGHATLYWYRQILGQGPELLVQFQDESVVDDSQLPKDRFSAERLKGVDSTLKIQPAELGDSAMYLCASSRTGQGQSNTEAFFGQGTRLTVV.

This clonotype has a count of ten or more. CDR3 in amino acids: CASSERGRGGPSQETQYF. The DNA of the CDR3 is TGTGCCAGCAGTGAACGGGGGCGCGGGGGGCCATCCCAAGAGACCCAGTACTTC. This chain joins TRBV6-1 and TRBJ2-5; 8 bases fit TRBD2. The J segment lost 1 base and the V segment lost 2 bases, leaving 12 bases of the junction unmatched. CDR3 length equals 18 residues. The germline V gene has CDR1 MNHNS and CDR2 SASEGT.

This chain joins TRBV20-1 and TRBJ2-1, with 10 bases identical to TRBD1. This CDR3 has 14 amino acids. The trim removed 4 bases at V and 5 bases at J, leaving 5 bases unmatched. Looked up from germline, CDR1 is DFQATT and CDR2 is SNEGSKA (reference sequence). The CDR3 here is CSATPGQGNNEQFF. The CDR3 nucleotides are TGCAGTGCTACCCCGGGACAGGGGAACAATGAGCAGTTCTTC.